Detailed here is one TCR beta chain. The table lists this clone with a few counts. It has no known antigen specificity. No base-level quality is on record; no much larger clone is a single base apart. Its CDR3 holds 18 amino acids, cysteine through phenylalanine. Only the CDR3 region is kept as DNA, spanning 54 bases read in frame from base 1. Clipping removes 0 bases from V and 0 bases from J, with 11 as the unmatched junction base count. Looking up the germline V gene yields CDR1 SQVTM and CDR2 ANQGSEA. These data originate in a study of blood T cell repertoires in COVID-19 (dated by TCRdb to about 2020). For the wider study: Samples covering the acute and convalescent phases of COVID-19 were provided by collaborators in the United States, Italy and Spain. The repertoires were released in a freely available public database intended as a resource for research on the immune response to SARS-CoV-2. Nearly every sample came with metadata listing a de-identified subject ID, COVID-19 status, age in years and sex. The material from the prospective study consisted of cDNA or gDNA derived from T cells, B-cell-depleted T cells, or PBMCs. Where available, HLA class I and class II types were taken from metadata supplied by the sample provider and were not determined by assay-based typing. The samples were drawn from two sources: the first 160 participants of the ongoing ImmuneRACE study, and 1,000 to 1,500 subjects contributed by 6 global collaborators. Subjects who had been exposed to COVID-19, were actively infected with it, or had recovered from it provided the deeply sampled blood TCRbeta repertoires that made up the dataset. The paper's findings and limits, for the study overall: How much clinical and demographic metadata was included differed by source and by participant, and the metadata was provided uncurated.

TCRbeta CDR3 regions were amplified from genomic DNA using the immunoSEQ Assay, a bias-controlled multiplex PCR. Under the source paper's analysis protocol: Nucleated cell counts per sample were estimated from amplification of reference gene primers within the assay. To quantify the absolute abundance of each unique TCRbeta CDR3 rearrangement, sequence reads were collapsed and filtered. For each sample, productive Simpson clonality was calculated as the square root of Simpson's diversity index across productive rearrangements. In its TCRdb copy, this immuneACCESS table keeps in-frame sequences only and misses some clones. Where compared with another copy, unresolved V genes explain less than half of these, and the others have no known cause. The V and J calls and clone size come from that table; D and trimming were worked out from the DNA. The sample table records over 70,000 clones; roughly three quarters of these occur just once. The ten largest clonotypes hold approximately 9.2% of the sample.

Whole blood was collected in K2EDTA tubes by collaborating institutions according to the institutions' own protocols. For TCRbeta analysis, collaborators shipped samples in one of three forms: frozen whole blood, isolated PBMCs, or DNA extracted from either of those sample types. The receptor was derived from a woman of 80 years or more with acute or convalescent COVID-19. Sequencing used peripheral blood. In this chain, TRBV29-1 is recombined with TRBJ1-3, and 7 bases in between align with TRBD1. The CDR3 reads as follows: CSVEDSAQGPGSGNTIYF. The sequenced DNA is TGCAGCGTTGAAGATTCGGCACAGGGGCCAGGCTCTGGAAACACCATATATTTT. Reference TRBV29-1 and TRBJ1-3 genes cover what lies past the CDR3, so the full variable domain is SAVISQKPSRDICQRGTSLTIQCQVDSQVTMMFWYRQQPGQSLTLIATANQGSEATYESGFVIDKFPISRPNLTFSTLTVSNMSPEDSSIYLCSVEDSAQGPGSGNTIYFGEGSWLTVV.